This T cell receptor beta chain was retrieved from a study of patients and donors after allogeneic stem cell transplantation. This CDR3 is built from 14 residues. V was clipped by 6 bases and J by 8 bases; unmatched bases: 10. Germline V lookup: CDR1 MNHNY, CDR2 SVGAGI (reference sequence). TCRdb ran MiXCR on the RT-PCR reads and lists one entry per CDR3 protein. Here the sample spans some 150,000 distinct CDR3 sequences, about two fifths being singletons. The source of this sequence is a human donor who was either an allogeneic HSCT recipient or a stem cell or donor lymphocyte infusion donor (not recorded which). It is not recorded whose cells these are; they may come from a transplant donor. The V and J genes are TRBV6-6 and TRBJ1-2, with TRBD1 identical over 9 bases. What was sequenced was blood, either unsorted or a sorted T cell fraction (not recorded which). The CDR3 DNA reads as TGTGCCAGCAGCGATCTACAGGGGGCAGGGGGCTACACCTTC. This translates into CASSDLQGAGGYTF.